The rows below give T cell receptor beta chains drawn from one sample of a study of blood T cell repertoires in COVID-19. Assay: immunoSEQ multiplex PCR; the TCRdb copy retains only in-frame clones and omits some. The sample has tens of thousands of clones, approximately 79% seen once. Source material: peripheral blood. These receptors came from a man aged 55 to 70 with active or convalescent COVID-19. The CDR3 runs from the conserved cysteine through the conserved F or W. The D gene is left open where the match is weak. Not every row has a clone size; where given, it reads once, few, many or a size class.

D gene: TRBD2
V gene: TRBV28
J gene: TRBJ2-7
clone size: .
CDR3 DNA: TGTGCCAGCAGTCCGATCGGGACTAGCGGCTCCTACGAGCAGTACTTC
CDR3 protein: CASSPIGTSGSYEQYF

D gene: TRBD2
V gene: TRBV19
J gene: TRBJ2-3
clone size: .
CDR3 DNA: TGTGCCAGTAACTCTGGGAGCGGGGGGGCCGGTACGCAGTATTTT
CDR3 protein: CASNSGSGGAGTQYF

D gene: .
V gene: TRBV7-8
J gene: TRBJ1-1
clone size: .
CDR3 DNA: TGTGCCAGCAAGTGGGGGGGGATGAACACTGAAGCTTTCTTT
CDR3 protein: CASKWGGMNTEAFF

D gene: .
V gene: TRBV12-3/TRBV12-4
J gene: TRBJ1-2
clone size: .
CDR3 DNA: TGTGTCAGCAGTTTAGTACTCTATGGCTACACCTTC
CDR3 protein: CVSSLVLYGYTF

D gene: TRBD1
V gene: TRBV28
J gene: TRBJ1-1
clone size: .
CDR3 DNA: TGTGCCAGCAGGTTGGGGACAGGGGTCATGGAAGCTTTCTTT
CDR3 protein: CASRLGTGVMEAFF

D gene: TRBD2
V gene: TRBV7-3
J gene: TRBJ2-7
clone size: .
CDR3 DNA: TGTGCCAGCAGCAAAGGCGGGGGGAGCTCCTACGAGCAGTACTTC
CDR3 protein: CASSKGGGSSYEQYF

D gene: TRBD2
V gene: TRBV7-9
J gene: TRBJ2-1
clone size: few
CDR3 DNA: TGTGCCAGCAGCGGATCGACTAGCGGGGACCCGGAGCAGTTCTTC
CDR3 protein: CASSGSTSGDPEQFF

D gene: .
V gene: TRBV2
J gene: TRBJ2-7
clone size: .
CDR3 DNA: TGTGCCAGCAGTAGCGAGGGGGGGAGCTACGAGCAGTACTTC
CDR3 protein: CASSSEGGSYEQYF

D gene: TRBD2
V gene: TRBV5-1
J gene: TRBJ2-3
clone size: few
CDR3 DNA: TGCGCCAGCTGTAGCGGGGGGGCTACAGATACGCAGTATTTT
CDR3 protein: CASCSGGATDTQYF

D gene: TRBD2
V gene: TRBV2
J gene: TRBJ2-3
clone size: .
CDR3 DNA: TGTGCCAGCAGTCGGGAGGCCACAGATACGCAGTATTTT
CDR3 protein: CASSREATDTQYF

D gene: TRBD1
V gene: TRBV18
J gene: TRBJ1-1
clone size: .
CDR3 DNA: TGTGCCAGCTCGCCGGACAGGGAGGCGGCTGAAGCTTTCTTT
CDR3 protein: CASSPDREAAEAFF

D gene: .
V gene: TRBV19
J gene: TRBJ2-5
clone size: .
CDR3 DNA: TGTGCCAGTAGTGGCGGGACTGCCTCGGGGGAGACCCAGTACTTC
CDR3 protein: CASSGGTASGETQYF

D gene: .
V gene: TRBV6-1
J gene: TRBJ1-6
clone size: once
CDR3 DNA: TGTGCCAGCAGTGAACGGCAGGGAGGGAATTCACCCCTCCACTTT
CDR3 protein: CASSERQGGNSPLHF

D gene: TRBD1
V gene: TRBV5-6
J gene: TRBJ1-1
clone size: .
CDR3 DNA: TGTGCCAGCAGCTTGGTAGGGGGCCGGACTGAAGCTTTCTTT
CDR3 protein: CASSLVGGRTEAFF

D gene: .
V gene: TRBV14
J gene: TRBJ2-7
clone size: .
CDR3 DNA: TGTGCCAGCAGCCAAGAACTGGGGGGTTACGAGCAGTACTTC
CDR3 protein: CASSQELGGYEQYF

D gene: .
V gene: TRBV6-4
J gene: TRBJ1-1
clone size: few
CDR3 DNA: TGTGCCAGCAGTGTAAGGGTAGGGGACACTGAAGCTTTCTTT
CDR3 protein: CASSVRVGDTEAFF

D gene: TRBD1
V gene: TRBV5-1
J gene: TRBJ2-1
clone size: .
CDR3 DNA: TGCGCCAGCAGCCCCGGGACAGGGGATCGTGAGCAGTTCTTC
CDR3 protein: CASSPGTGDREQFF

D gene: .
V gene: TRBV7-3
J gene: TRBJ1-1
clone size: .
CDR3 DNA: TGTGCCAGCAGCTTAAGTCCAGATGACACTGAAGCTTTCTTT
CDR3 protein: CASSLSPDDTEAFF

D gene: .
V gene: TRBV6-6
J gene: TRBJ2-3
clone size: .
CDR3 DNA: TGTGCCAGCAGTTACATAATAGGGGCAGATACGCAGTATTTT
CDR3 protein: CASSYIIGADTQYF

D gene: .
V gene: TRBV6-2/TRBV6-3
J gene: TRBJ1-5
clone size: few
CDR3 DNA: TGTGCCAGCAGCCCTTATCAGGTGGTCCTCCGATCGGAACAGCCCCAGCATTTT
CDR3 protein: CASSPYQVVLRSEQPQHF

D gene: .
V gene: TRBV6-2/TRBV6-3
J gene: TRBJ1-5
clone size: .
CDR3 DNA: TGTGCCAGCAGTTACCCAGGGACTAATCAGCCCCAGCATTTT
CDR3 protein: CASSYPGTNQPQHF

D gene: .
V gene: TRBV4-3
J gene: TRBJ1-1
clone size: .
CDR3 DNA: TGCGCCAGCAGCCAAGTTGGGGGGGCTTTGAACACTGAAGCTTTCTTT
CDR3 protein: CASSQVGGALNTEAFF

D gene: TRBD1
V gene: TRBV28
J gene: TRBJ1-2
clone size: .
CDR3 DNA: TGTGCCAGCAGTGGATCCAGGGGGCACTATGGCTACACCTTC
CDR3 protein: CASSGSRGHYGYTF

D gene: .
V gene: TRBV6-2/TRBV6-3
J gene: TRBJ2-5
clone size: .
CDR3 DNA: TGTGCCAGCAGTTACCGTCAAGAGACCCAGTACTTC
CDR3 protein: CASSYRQETQYF

D gene: .
V gene: TRBV6-6
J gene: TRBJ1-1
clone size: .
CDR3 DNA: TGTGCCAGCAGTTACTCCAGGGTCGGGACTGAAGCTTTCTTT
CDR3 protein: CASSYSRVGTEAFF

D gene: TRBD1
V gene: TRBV27
J gene: TRBJ1-2
clone size: once
CDR3 DNA: TGTGCCAGCAGTTTCGGACAGGGCGGGGGCTACACCTTC
CDR3 protein: CASSFGQGGGYTF